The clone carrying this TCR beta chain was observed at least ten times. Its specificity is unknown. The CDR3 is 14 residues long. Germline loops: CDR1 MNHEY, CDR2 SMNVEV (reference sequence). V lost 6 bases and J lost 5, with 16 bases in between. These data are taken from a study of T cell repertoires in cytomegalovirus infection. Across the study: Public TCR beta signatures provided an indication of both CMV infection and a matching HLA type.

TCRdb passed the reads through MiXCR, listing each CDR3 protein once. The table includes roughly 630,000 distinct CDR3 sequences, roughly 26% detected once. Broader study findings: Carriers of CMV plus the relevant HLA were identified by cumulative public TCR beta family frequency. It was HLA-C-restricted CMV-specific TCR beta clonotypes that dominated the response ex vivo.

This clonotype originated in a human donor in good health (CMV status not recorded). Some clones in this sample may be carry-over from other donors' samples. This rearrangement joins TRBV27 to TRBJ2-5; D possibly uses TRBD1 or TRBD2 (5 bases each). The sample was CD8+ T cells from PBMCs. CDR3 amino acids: CASSLLGDGETQYF. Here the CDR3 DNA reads TGTGCCAGCAGCTTGTTAGGGGACGGGGAGACCCAGTACTTC.